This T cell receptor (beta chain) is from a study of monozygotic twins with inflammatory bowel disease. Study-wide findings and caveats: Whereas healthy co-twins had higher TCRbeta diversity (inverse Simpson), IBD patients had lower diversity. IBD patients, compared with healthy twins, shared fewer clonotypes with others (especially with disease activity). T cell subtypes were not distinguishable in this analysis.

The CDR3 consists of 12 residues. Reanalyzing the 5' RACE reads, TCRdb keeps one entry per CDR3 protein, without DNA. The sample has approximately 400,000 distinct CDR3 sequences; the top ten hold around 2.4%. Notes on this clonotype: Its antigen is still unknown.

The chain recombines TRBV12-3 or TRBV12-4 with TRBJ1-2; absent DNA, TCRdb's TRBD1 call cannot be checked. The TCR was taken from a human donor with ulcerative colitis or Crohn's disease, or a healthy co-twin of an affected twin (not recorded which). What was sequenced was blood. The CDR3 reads CASAAGGHGYTF.